This TCR beta chain was recovered during a study of regulatory T cells in long-lasting Graves disease. Construction of the TCR beta libraries employed iRepertoire HTBI primers in conjunction with Arm-PCR of CDR3 regions. TCRdb fed the multiplex PCR reads into MiXCR, producing one record per CDR3 protein. The table has some 500,000 distinct CDR3 sequences, about 16% seen once; the top ten hold around 25%. Sample time point: newly diagnosed GD, antithyroid drugs for less than 3 months. Construction of the TCR library relied on RNA isolated from PBMCs. Trimming removed 4 bases from V and 3 bases from J; junction bases left unmatched: 5. The CDR3 is 14 amino acids. CDR1 is MGHRA, CDR2 YSYEKL, per germline. These data were also filed under a second study, of T cells in Graves' hyperthyroidism and ophthalmopathy. From that second work: The TCR CDR3 first-round RT-PCR relied on the HTBI primer set.

The chain combines TRBV4-1 with TRBJ2-7, with 8 bases that match TRBD1. Sequences were derived from peripheral blood mononuclear cells (PBMCs), sampled at new diagnosis, from a patient treated with antithyroid drugs. The TCR was taken from a woman aged 35-65 years with Graves disease. CDR3 residues: CASSPQGGFYEQYF. The CDR3 coding sequence is TGCGCCAGCAGCCCACAGGGGGGCTTCTACGAGCAGTACTTC.